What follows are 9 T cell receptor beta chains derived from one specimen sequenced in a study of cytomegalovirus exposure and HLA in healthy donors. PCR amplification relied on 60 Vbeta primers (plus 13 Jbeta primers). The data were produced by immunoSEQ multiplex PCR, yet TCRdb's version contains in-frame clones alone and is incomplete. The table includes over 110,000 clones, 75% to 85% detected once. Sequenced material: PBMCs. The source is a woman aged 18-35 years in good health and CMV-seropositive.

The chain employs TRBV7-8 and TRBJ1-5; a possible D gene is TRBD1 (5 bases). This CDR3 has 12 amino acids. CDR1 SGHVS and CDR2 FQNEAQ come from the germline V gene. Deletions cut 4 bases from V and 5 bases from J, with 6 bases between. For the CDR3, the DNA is TGTGCCAGCAGCTCGACAGATCAGCCCCAGCATTTT. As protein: CASSSTDQPQHF.

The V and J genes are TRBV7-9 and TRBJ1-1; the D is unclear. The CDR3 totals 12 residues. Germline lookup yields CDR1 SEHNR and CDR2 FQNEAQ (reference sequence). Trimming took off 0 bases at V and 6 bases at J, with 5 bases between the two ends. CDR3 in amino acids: CASSLATAEAFF. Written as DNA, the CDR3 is TGTGCCAGCAGCTTAGCCACGGCTGAAGCTTTCTTT.

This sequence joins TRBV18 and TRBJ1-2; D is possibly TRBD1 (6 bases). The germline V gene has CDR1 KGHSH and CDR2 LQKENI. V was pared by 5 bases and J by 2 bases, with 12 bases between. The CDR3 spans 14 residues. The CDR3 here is CASSTGTNNYGYTF. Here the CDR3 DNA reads TGTGCCAGCTCAACCGGGACAAACAACTATGGCTACACCTTC.

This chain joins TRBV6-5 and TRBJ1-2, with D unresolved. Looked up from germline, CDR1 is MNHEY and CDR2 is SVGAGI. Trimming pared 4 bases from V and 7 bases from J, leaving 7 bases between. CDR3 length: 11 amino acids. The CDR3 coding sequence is TGTGCCAGCAGTTCCGGAGGTGGCTACACCTTC. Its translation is CASSSGGGYTF.

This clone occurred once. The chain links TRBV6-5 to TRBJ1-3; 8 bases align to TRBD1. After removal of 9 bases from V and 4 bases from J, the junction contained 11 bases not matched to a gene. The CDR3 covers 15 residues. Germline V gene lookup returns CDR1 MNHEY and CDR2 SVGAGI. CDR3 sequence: CASRETGVAGNTIYF. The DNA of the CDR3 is TGTGCCAGTCGGGAGACAGGGGTAGCCGGAAACACCATATATTTT.

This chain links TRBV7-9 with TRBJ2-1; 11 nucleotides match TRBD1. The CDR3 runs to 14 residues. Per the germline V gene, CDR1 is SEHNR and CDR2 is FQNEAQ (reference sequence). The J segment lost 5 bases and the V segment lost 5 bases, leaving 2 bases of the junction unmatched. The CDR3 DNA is TGTGCCAGCAGCGAGGGACAGGGGGACAATGAGCAGTTCTTC. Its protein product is CASSEGQGDNEQFF.

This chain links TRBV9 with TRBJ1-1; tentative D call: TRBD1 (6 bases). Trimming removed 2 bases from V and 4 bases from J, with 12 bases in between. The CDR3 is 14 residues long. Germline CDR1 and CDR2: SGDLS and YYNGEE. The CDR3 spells CASSVGDTGTEAFF. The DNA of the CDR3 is TGTGCCAGCAGCGTCGGGGACACGGGCACTGAAGCTTTCTTT.

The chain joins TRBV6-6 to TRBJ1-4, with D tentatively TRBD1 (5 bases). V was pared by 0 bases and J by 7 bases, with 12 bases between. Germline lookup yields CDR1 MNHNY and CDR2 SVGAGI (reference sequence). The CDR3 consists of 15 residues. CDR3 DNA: TGTGCCAGCAGTTACTCGGGGCAGACTCTTGAAAAACTGTTTTTT. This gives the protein CASSYSGQTLEKLFF.

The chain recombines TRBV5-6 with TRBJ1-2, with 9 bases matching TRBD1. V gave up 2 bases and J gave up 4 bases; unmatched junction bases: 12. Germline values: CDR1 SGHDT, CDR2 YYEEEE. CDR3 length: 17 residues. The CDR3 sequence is CASSLRTMGTGFYGYTF. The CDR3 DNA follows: TGTGCCAGCAGCTTACGCACGATGGGGACAGGGTTCTATGGCTACACCTTC.